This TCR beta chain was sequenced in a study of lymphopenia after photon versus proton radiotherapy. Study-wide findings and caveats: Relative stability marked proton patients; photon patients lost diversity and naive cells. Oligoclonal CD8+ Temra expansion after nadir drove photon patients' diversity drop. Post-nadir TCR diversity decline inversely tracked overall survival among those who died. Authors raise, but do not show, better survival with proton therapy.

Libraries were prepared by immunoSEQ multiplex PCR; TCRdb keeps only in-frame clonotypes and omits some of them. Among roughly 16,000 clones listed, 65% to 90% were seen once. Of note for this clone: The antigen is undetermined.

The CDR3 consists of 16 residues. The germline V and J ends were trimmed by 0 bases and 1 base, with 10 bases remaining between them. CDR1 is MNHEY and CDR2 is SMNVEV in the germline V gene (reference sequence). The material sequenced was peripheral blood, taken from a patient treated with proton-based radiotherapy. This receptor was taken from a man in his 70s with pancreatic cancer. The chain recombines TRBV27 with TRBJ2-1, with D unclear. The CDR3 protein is CASSLSMSTSYNEQFF. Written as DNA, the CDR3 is TGTGCCAGCAGTTTATCGATGTCGACGTCCTACAATGAGCAGTTCTTC.